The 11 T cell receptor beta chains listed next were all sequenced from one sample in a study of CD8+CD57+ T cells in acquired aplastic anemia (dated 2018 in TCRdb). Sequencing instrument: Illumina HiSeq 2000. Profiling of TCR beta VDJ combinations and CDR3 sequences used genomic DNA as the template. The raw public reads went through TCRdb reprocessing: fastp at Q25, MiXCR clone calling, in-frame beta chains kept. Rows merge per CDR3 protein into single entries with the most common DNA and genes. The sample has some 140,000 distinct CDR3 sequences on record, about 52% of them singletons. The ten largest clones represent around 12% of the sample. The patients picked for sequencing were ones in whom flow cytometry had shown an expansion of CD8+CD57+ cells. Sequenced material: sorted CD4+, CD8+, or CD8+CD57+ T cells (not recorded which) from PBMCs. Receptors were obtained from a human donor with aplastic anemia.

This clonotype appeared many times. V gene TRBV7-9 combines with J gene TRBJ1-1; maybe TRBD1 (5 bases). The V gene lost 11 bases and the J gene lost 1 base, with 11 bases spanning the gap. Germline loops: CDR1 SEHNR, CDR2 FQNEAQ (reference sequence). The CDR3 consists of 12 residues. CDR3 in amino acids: CASGGGNTEAFF. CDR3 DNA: TGTGCCTCCGGGGGGGGGAACACTGAAGCTTTCTTT.

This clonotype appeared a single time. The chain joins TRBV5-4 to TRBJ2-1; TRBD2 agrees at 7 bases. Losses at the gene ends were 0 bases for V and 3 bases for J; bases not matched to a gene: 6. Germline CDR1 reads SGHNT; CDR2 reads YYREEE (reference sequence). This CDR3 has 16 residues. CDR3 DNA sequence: TGTGCCAGCAGCTTGGGCGGGGGATCCTACTACAATGAGCAGTTCTTC. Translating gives CASSLGGGSYYNEQFF.

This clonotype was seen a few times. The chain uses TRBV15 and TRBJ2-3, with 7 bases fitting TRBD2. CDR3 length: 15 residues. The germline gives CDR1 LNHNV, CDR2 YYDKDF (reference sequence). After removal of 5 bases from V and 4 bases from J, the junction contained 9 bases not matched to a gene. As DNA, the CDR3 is TGTGCCACCAGCGGGTTGGGAGGGGCGGCAGATACGCAGTATTTT. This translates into CATSGLGGAADTQYF.

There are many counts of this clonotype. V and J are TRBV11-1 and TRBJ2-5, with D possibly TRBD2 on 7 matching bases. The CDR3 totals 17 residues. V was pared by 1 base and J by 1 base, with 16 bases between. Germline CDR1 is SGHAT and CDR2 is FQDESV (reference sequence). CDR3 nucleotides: TGTGCCAGCAGCTTAGGGGGGGGGCAGGGACTCCAAGAGACCCAGTACTTC. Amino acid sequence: CASSLGGGQGLQETQYF.

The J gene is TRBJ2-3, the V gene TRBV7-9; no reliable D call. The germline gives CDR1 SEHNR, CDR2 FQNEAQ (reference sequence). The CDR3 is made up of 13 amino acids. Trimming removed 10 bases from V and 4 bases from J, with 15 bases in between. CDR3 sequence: CATNSGSADTQYF. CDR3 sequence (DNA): TGTGCCACCAACTCCGGGTCTGCAGATACGCAGTATTTT.

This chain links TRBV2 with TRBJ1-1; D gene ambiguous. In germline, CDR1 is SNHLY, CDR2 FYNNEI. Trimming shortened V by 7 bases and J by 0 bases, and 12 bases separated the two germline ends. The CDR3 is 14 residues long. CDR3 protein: CASIREPMNTEAFF. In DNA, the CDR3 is TGTGCCAGCATTCGTGAGCCCATGAACACTGAAGCTTTCTTT.

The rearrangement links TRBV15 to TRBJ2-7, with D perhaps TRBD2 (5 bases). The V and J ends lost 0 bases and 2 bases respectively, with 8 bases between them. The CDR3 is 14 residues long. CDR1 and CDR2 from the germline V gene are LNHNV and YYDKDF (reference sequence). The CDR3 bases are TGTGCCACCAGCAGAGAGGCGGGCCCCTACGAGCAGTACTTC. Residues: CATSREAGPYEQYF.

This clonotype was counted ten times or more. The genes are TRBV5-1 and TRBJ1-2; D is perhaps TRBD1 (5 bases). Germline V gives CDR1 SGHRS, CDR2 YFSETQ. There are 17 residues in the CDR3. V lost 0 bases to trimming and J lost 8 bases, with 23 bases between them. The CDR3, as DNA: TGCGCCAGCAGCTTGGTTGGGGCCAGTCGTCGGGACGGGGGCTACACCTTC. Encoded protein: CASSLVGASRRDGGYTF.

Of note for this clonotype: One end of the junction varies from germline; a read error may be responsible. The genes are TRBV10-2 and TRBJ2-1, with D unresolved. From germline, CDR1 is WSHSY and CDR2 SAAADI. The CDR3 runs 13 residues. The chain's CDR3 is CATTTTPYNGQLF. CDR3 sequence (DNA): TGCGCCACTACCACGACACCCTACAATGGGCAGCTCTTC.

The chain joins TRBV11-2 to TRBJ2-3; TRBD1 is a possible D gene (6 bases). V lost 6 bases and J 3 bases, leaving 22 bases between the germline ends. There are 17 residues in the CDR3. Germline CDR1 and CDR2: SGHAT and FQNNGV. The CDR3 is CASSFTPSDRHTDTQYF. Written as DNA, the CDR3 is TGTGCCAGCAGTTTCACCCCTTCGGACAGACATACAGATACGCAGTATTTT.

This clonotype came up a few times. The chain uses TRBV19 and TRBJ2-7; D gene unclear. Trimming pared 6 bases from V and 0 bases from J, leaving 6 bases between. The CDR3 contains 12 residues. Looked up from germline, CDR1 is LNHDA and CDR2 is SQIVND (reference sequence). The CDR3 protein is CASSPTSYEQYF. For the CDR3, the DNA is TGTGCCAGTAGCCCGACCTCCTACGAGCAGTACTTC.